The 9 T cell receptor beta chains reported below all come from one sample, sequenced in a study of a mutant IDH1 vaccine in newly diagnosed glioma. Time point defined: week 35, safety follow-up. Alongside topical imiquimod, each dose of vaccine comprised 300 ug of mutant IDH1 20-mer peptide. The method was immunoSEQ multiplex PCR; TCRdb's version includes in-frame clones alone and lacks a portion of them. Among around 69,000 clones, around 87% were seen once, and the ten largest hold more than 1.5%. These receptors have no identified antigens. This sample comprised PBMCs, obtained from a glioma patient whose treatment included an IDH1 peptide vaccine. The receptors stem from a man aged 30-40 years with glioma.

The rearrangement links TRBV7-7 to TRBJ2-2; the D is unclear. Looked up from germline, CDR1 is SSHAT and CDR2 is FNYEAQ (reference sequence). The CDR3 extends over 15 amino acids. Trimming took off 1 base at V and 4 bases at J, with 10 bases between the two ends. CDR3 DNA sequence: TGTGCCAGCAGCTTAGGCGGCGGTGGCACCGGGGAGCTGTTTTTT. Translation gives CASSLGGGGTGELFF.

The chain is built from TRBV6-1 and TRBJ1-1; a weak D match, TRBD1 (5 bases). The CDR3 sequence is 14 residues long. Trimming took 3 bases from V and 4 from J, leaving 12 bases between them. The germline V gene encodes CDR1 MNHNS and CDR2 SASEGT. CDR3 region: CASSEAGGATEAFF. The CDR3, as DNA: TGTGCCAGCAGTGAGGCTGGAGGGGCCACTGAAGCTTTCTTT.

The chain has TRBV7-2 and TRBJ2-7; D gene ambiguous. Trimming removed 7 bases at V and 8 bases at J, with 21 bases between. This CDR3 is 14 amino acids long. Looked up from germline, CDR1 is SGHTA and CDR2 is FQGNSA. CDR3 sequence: CASTFNNRPVQQYF. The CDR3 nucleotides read TGTGCCAGCACCTTCAATAACCGGCCGGTTCAGCAGTACTTC.

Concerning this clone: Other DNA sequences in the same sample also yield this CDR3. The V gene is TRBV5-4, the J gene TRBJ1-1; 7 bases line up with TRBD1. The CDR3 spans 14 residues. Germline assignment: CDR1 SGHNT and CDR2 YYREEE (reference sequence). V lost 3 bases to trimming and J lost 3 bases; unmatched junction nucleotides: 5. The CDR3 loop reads CASSWGQGDTEAFF. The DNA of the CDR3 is TGTGCCAGCAGCTGGGGGCAGGGGGACACTGAAGCTTTCTTT.

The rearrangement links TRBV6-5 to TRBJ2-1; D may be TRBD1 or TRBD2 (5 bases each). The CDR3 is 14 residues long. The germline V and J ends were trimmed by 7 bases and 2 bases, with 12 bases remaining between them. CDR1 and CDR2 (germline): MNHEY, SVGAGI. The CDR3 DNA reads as TGTGCCAGCACCAACCCGGGACCCTACAATGAGCAGTTCTTC. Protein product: CASTNPGPYNEQFF.

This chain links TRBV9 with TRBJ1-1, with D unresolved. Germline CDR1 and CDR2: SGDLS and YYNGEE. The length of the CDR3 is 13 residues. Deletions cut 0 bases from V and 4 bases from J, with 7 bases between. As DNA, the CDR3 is TGTGCCAGCAGCGTAGGAGCGAGCACTGAAGCTTTCTTT. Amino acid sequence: CASSVGASTEAFF.

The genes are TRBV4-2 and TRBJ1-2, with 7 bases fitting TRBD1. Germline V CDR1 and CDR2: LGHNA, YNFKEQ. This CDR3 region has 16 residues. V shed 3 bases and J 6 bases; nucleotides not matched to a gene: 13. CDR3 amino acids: CASSHLPGQRLDGYTF. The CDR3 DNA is TGTGCCAGCAGCCACCTTCCGGGACAGCGATTGGATGGCTACACCTTC.

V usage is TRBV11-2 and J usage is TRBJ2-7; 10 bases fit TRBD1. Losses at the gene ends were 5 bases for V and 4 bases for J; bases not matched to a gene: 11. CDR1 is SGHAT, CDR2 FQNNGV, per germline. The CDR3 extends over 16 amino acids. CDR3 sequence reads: CASSPRGTGAEYEQYF. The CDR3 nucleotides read TGTGCCAGCAGCCCCCGGGGGACAGGGGCGGAGTACGAGCAGTACTTC.

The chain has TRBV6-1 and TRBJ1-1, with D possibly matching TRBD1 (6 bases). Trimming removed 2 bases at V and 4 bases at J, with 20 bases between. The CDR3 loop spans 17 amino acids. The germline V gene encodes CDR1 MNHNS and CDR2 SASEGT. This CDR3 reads CASSERAGAQKSTEAFF. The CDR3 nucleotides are TGTGCCAGCAGTGAACGGGCAGGGGCCCAGAAGAGCACTGAAGCTTTCTTT.